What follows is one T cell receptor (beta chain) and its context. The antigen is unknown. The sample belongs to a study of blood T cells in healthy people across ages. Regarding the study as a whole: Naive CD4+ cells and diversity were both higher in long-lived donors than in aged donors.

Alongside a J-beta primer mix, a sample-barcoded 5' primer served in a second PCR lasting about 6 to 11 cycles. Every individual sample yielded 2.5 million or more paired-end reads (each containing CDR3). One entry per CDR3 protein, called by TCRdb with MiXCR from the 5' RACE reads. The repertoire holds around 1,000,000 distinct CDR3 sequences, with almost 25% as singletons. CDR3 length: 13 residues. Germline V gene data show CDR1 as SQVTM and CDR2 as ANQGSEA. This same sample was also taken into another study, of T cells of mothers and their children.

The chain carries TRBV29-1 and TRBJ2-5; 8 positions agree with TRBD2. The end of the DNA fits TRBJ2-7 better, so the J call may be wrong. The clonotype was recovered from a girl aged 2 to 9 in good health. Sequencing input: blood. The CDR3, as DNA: TGCAGCGCGACTAGCGCCCTCTCCTACGAGCAGTACTTC. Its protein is CSATSALSYEQYF.